Sequencing of this T cell receptor (beta chain) was carried out in a study of cytomegalovirus exposure and HLA in healthy donors. Study conclusions and caveats: Relative to equally common others, HLA-associated TCR beta chains showed greater clonal expansion in a later analysis.

V lost 1 base to trimming and J lost 5 bases, with 11 bases between them. Germline loops: CDR1 MDHEN, CDR2 SYDVKM. CDR3 length equals 14 residues. As for this clone: Its target is unknown.

In the PCR, 60 Vbeta and 13 Jbeta primers were used. Profiled with immunoSEQ multiplex PCR; TCRdb holds only in-frame clones, not every one. This sample has roughly 100,000 clones, with roughly 77% found just once. The donors were healthy bone marrow donors. Donors were ostensibly healthy at sampling, although undocumented immune exposures were probable. The sample consisted of PBMCs. The chain is built from TRBV28 and TRBJ1-1; perhaps TRBD1 as D (6 bases). The source is a human donor in good health. The CDR3: CASSLFQGLTEAFF. CDR3 bases: TGTGCCAGCAGTTTATTCCAGGGGTTAACTGAAGCTTTCTTT.